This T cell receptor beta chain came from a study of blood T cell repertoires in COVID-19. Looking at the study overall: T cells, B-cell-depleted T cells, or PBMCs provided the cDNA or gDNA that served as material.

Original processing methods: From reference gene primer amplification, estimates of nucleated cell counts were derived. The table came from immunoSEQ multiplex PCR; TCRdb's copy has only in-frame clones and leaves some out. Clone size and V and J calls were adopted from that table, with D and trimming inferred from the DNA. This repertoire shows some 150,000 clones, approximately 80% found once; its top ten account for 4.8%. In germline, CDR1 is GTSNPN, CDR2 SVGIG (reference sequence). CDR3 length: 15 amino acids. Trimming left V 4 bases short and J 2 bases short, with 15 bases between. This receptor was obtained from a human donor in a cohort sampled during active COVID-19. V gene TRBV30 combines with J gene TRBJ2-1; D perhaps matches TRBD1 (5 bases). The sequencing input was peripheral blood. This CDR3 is CAWTITGQPYNEQFF. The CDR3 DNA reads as TGTGCCTGGACCATAACAGGTCAGCCCTACAATGAGCAGTTCTTC.